Listed here are 13 T cell receptor beta chains from one sample, sequenced in a study of control samples from healthy donors and cancer patients. Profiled with immunoSEQ multiplex PCR; TCRdb holds only in-frame clones, not every one. The sample carries roughly 400,000 clones, over 75% recorded once. Sample: PBMCs. The receptor source for this set is a man in his forties with head and neck cancer.

The rearrangement uses TRBV18 and TRBJ1-1, with D tentatively TRBD1 (6 bases). V was clipped by 3 bases and J by 1 base, with 15 bases between them. The CDR3 is 16 residues long. The germline gives CDR1 KGHSH, CDR2 LQKENI. In DNA, the CDR3 is TGTGCCAGCTCACCCAATTTACAGGGTAAGAACACTGAAGCTTTCTTT. It translates to CASSPNLQGKNTEAFF.

This chain uses TRBV3-1 (or the pseudogene TRBV3-2) with TRBJ1-1; no clear D. The CDR3 consists of 14 residues. The V end lost 2 bases, the J end lost 1 base, and 8 bases lay between the germline ends. Germline V gives CDR1 LGHDT, CDR2 YNNKEL (reference sequence). CDR3 bases: TGTGCCAGCAGCCAACGACGGTGGAACACTGAAGCTTTCTTT. Residues: CASSQRRWNTEAFF.

The CDR3 loop reads CASSIGVAGVAETQYF. CDR3 sequence (DNA): TGTGCCAGTAGTATAGGGGTAGCGGGAGTGGCAGAGACCCAGTACTTC. The rearrangement links TRBV19 to TRBJ2-5; TRBD2 matches at 9 bases. V trimming: 1 base; J trimming: 4 bases; junction bases outside the gene matches: 7. Germline V gene data show CDR1 as LNHDA and CDR2 as SQIVND (reference sequence). CDR3 length equals 16 residues.

This chain connects TRBV27 to TRBJ1-5; D ambiguous. The V end lost 4 bases, the J end lost 7 bases, and 8 bases lay between the germline ends. The CDR3 is made up of 12 amino acids. CDR1 is MNHEY, CDR2 SMNVEV, per germline (reference sequence). CDR3 sequence (DNA): TGTGCCAGCAGTTCTCTAGGACAGCCCCAGCATTTT. Amino acids: CASSSLGQPQHF.

CDR3 loop: CAISESTGDNSPLHF. For the CDR3, the DNA is TGTGCCATCAGTGAGTCTACAGGGGATAATTCACCCCTCCACTTT. V gene TRBV10-3 combines with J gene TRBJ1-6, with 7 bases identical to TRBD1. The V segment lost 0 bases and the J segment 5 bases; nucleotides outside the gene matches: 1. The CDR3 spans 15 residues. The germline CDR1 and CDR2 sequences are ENHRY and SYGVKD.

This clone has a single count. The genes are TRBV11-2 and TRBJ1-1, with TRBD1 as a possible D gene (5 bases). Germline lookup yields CDR1 SGHAT and CDR2 FQNNGV. V was clipped by 3 bases and J by 0 bases, with 8 bases between them. The length of the CDR3 is 14 residues. The DNA of the CDR3 is TGTGCCAGCAGCTTCGGGGGTATGAACACTGAAGCTTTCTTT. It is translated as CASSFGGMNTEAFF. Based on the CDR3 plus reference TRBV11-2 and TRBJ1-1, the full variable domain is EAGVAQSPRYKIIEKRQSVAFWCNPISGHATLYWYQQILGQGPKLLIQFQNNGVVDDSQLPKDRFSAERLKGVDSTLKIQPAKLEDSAVYLCASSFGGMNTEAFFGQGTRLTVV.

With regard to this clone: The same CDR3 also results from other DNA sequences found in this sample. The chain combines TRBV28 with TRBJ1-4; D possibly corresponds to TRBD1 (6 bases). Per the germline V gene, CDR1 is MDHEN and CDR2 is SYDVKM. The CDR3 is 16 residues long. Trimming cost V 6 bases and J 8 bases, with 22 bases left between them. Written as DNA, the CDR3 is TGTGCCAGCAGCTCGGCCGGAGGGGGGGAGGGGGAAAAACTGTTTTTT. Translation: CASSSAGGGEGEKLFF.

This clone has a single count. This chain connects TRBV2 to TRBJ2-7; weak D call: TRBD2 (5 bases). Trimming removed 8 bases at V and 3 bases at J, with 11 bases between. The CDR3 runs 12 residues. Germline CDR1 and CDR2: SNHLY and FYNNEI. The CDR3: CASSRGSYEQYF. In DNA form, the CDR3 reads TGTGCCAGCTCCAGAGGGAGCTACGAGCAGTACTTC.

The chain links TRBV11-1 to TRBJ2-3; D call uncertain. The germline gives CDR1 SGHAT, CDR2 FQDESV (reference sequence). V lost 3 bases, J lost 1 base, and 2 bases lay in between. CDR3 length: 12 residues. CDR3 nucleotide sequence: TGTGCCAGCAGCTTCGGCACAGATACGCAGTATTTT. Translation gives CASSFGTDTQYF.

This chain links TRBV10-3 with TRBJ2-6; D unresolved. Looked up from germline, CDR1 is ENHRY and CDR2 is SYGVKD. This CDR3 region has 15 residues. With 3 bases removed from V and 0 bases from J, the gap between germline ends came to 6 bases. CDR3 nucleotide sequence: TGTGCCATCAGTGACGAGCCCTCTGGGGCCAACGTCCTGACTTTC. Its protein product is CAISDEPSGANVLTF.

This rearrangement joins TRBV27 to TRBJ1-5; D is unresolved. The length of the CDR3 is 14 residues. Per the germline V gene, CDR1 is MNHEY and CDR2 is SMNVEV (reference sequence). Between the trimmed V and J ends, which lost 5 bases and 6 bases, there was a span of 14 bases. As DNA, the CDR3 is TGTGCCAGCAGTCATTCGACGGCAGCTCAGCCCCAGCATTTT. Translated: CASSHSTAAQPQHF.

This sequence joins TRBV6-1 and TRBJ1-5; 9 positions agree with TRBD1. V lost 3 bases, J lost 1 base, and 16 bases stayed unmatched. The CDR3 runs 20 residues. Germline-derived CDR1 and CDR2 are MNHNS and SASEGT. The CDR3 loop reads CASSDPRGQGSVRSNQPQHF. CDR3 DNA sequence: TGTGCCAGCAGTGACCCACGAGGACAGGGGAGTGTTAGGAGCAATCAGCCCCAGCATTTT.

The gene calls are TRBV28 and TRBJ2-7, with D possibly being TRBD2 (5 bases). The CDR3 sequence is 15 residues long. CDR1 MDHEN and CDR2 SYDVKM come from the germline V gene. Between the trimmed V and J ends, which lost 6 bases and 2 bases, there was a span of 17 bases. The CDR3 DNA reads TGTGCCAGCAGCACAAGCGGACTCATAACCTACGAGCAGTACTTC. Its protein is CASSTSGLITYEQYF.